This TCR beta chain stems from a study of shared clonotypes between healthy human individuals. Assay: immunoSEQ multiplex PCR; the TCRdb copy retains only in-frame clones and omits some. The data show a few hundred thousand clones, about 65% seen once. V dropped 6 bases and J dropped 4 bases, with 15 bases sitting between them. This CDR3 spans 14 amino acids. Germline V lookup: CDR1 MDHEN, CDR2 SYDVKM. This chain uses TRBV28 with TRBJ1-2; weak D call: TRBD1 (5 bases). This receptor was identified in a man aged 25 to 45 in good health. Sequenced: memory CD4+ T cells sorted from blood. Subset here: CD45RA-negative fraction. For the CDR3, the DNA is TGTGCCAGCAGCAGAGGCAGGGAGGGCTATGGCTACACCTTC. This gives the protein CASSRGREGYGYTF.